The 27 T cell receptor beta chains below all came from one sample that was sequenced in a study of cytomegalovirus exposure and HLA in healthy donors. The table came from immunoSEQ multiplex PCR; TCRdb's copy has only in-frame clones and leaves some out. The sample consists of roughly 120,000 clones, roughly 94% of them appearing once. The sequencing sample was made of PBMCs. The source is a woman aged 18-29 years in good health and CMV-seronegative.

The V and J genes are TRBV25-1 and TRBJ2-1, with D maybe TRBD2 (5 bases). Germline CDR1 reads MGHDK; CDR2 reads SYGVNS. This CDR3 is built from 13 residues. With 9 bases removed from V and 5 bases from J, the gap between germline ends came to 14 bases. The CDR3 DNA sequence: TGTGCCAGTCTGAACGGAGCGGACAATGAGCAGTTCTTC. This codes for CASLNGADNEQFF.

Only one count was recorded for this clone. The chain has TRBV10-3 and TRBJ2-1; 8 nucleotides line up with TRBD2. V shed 3 bases and J 4 bases; nucleotides not matched to a gene: 2. The CDR3 is 14 residues long. Germline lookup yields CDR1 ENHRY and CDR2 SYGVKD. CDR3 nucleotides: TGTGCCATCAGTGATAGCGGGATTTACAATGAGCAGTTCTTC. Protein sequence: CAISDSGIYNEQFF.

The genes are TRBV30 and TRBJ2-1; TRBD1 agrees at 7 bases. CDR3 length: 14 residues. The ends lost 3 bases at V and 3 bases at J; junction bases unmatched: 5. The germline V gene has CDR1 GTSNPN and CDR2 SVGIG (reference sequence). CDR3 protein: CAWSRDSHYNEQFF. DNA for the CDR3: TGTGCCTGGAGCCGGGACAGCCACTACAATGAGCAGTTCTTC.

The chain combines TRBV6-1 with TRBJ1-5; tentative D call: TRBD1 (5 bases). V shed 4 bases and J shed 7 bases, with 11 bases lying between them. Germline V gene data show CDR1 as MNHNS and CDR2 as SASEGT. This CDR3 has 13 residues. The CDR3 DNA is TGTGCCAGCAGTGGGACACAGATCCAGCCCCAGCATTTT. It yields the protein CASSGTQIQPQHF.

V usage is TRBV6-1 and J usage is TRBJ1-4, with D perhaps TRBD1 (5 bases). Germline CDR1 reads MNHNS; CDR2 reads SASEGT. V dropped 3 bases and J dropped 0 bases, with 5 bases sitting between them. This CDR3 spans 14 amino acids. CDR3 bases: TGTGCCAGCAGTGACAGGGCAACTAATGAAAAACTGTTTTTT. Amino acid sequence: CASSDRATNEKLFF.

CDR3 protein: CASSLAAGRDTEAFF. The CDR3 nucleotides are TGTGCCAGCAGCTTAGCGGCAGGGAGGGACACTGAAGCTTTCTTT. V and J are TRBV7-9 and TRBJ1-1; D might be TRBD1 (5 bases). Per the germline V gene, CDR1 is SEHNR and CDR2 is FQNEAQ (reference sequence). The CDR3 has 15 amino acids. V was cut by 0 bases and J by 3 bases, with 11 bases left in between.

This chain connects TRBV5-1 to TRBJ2-7; D not resolved. CDR3 length: 11 amino acids. Germline lookup yields CDR1 SGHRS and CDR2 YFSETQ. Trimming pared 2 bases from V and 7 bases from J, leaving 7 bases between. Here the CDR3 DNA reads TGCGCCAGCAGCTTTCGTCCGGAGCAGTACTTC. The encoded protein is CASSFRPEQYF. The complete variable domain, with remaining parts taken from reference TRBV5-1 and TRBJ2-7, reads KAGVTQTPRYLIKTRGQQVTLSCSPISGHRSVSWYQQTPGQGLQFLFEYFSETQRNKGNFPGRFSGRQFSNSRSEMNVSTLELGDSALYLCASSFRPEQYFGPGTRLTVT.

The chain couples TRBV29-1 to TRBJ1-4; 8 bases match TRBD1. V shed 6 bases, J shed 8 bases, and the junction held 8 bases outside the gene matches. The CDR3 length is 13 residues. In germline, CDR1 is SQVTM, CDR2 ANQGSEA. For the CDR3, the DNA is TGCAGCGTCTCGGGACAGGCCAACGAAAAACTGTTTTTT. It specifies CSVSGQANEKLFF.

This rearrangement joins TRBV30 to TRBJ1-1; 10 bases line up with TRBD1. Trimming took 3 bases from V and 7 from J; bases not matched to a gene: 5. The length of the CDR3 is 13 residues. CDR1 and CDR2 from the germline V gene are GTSNPN and SVGIG (reference sequence). CDR3 sequence reads: CAWRATGGGEAFF. The CDR3 region has the DNA TGTGCCTGGAGAGCGACAGGGGGCGGTGAAGCTTTCTTT.

J is TRBJ1-2 and V is TRBV5-1; TRBD1 matches 8 bases. Germline V gives CDR1 SGHRS, CDR2 YFSETQ. The CDR3 sequence is 14 residues long. V was pared by 7 bases and J by 10 bases, with 15 bases of the junction left unmatched. CDR3 protein: CASGLDRGPSSYTF. CDR3 coding DNA: TGCGCCAGCGGCCTTGACAGGGGTCCTTCCTCCTACACCTTC.

The chain employs TRBV18 and TRBJ2-1, with TRBD2 matching 8 bases. Per the germline V gene, CDR1 is KGHSH and CDR2 is LQKENI. The CDR3 sequence is 20 residues long. Losses at the gene ends were 1 base for V and 2 bases for J; bases not matched to a gene: 16. The CDR3 reads CASSPLKSEGLASPYNEQFF. CDR3 bases: TGTGCCAGCTCACCACTCAAGTCGGAAGGACTAGCATCCCCCTACAATGAGCAGTTCTTC.

The rearrangement uses TRBV5-4 and TRBJ1-1; no definite D call. Trimming took off 0 bases at V and 0 bases at J, with 12 bases between the two ends. Germline assignment: CDR1 SGHNT and CDR2 YYREEE (reference sequence). The length of the CDR3 is 16 residues. For the CDR3, the DNA is TGTGCCAGCAGCTTGGTCAGTTCAAAAATGAACACTGAAGCTTTCTTT. This translates into CASSLVSSKMNTEAFF.

This clone came up once. The chain employs TRBV27 and TRBJ1-5; TRBD1 might be the D (6 bases). From germline, CDR1 is MNHEY and CDR2 SMNVEV (reference sequence). Trimming shortened V by 4 bases and J by 7 bases, and 11 bases separated the two germline ends. The CDR3 length is 13 residues. The CDR3 bases are TGTGCCAGCAGTTCACAGGGAAGGCAGCCCCAGCATTTT. Its translation is CASSSQGRQPQHF.

This chain connects TRBV30 to TRBJ1-1; no firm D call. The CDR3 runs 15 residues. Trimming left V 0 bases short and J 6 bases short, with 17 bases between. Germline values: CDR1 GTSNPN, CDR2 SVGIG (reference sequence). The CDR3 sequence: CAWSVVGRRNAEAFF. The CDR3 DNA reads as TGTGCCTGGAGTGTAGTGGGCAGGCGCAACGCTGAAGCTTTCTTT.

This clone was picked up one time. This sequence joins TRBV7-9 and TRBJ2-1; TRBD1 matches 7 bases. The CDR3 contains 13 residues. With 7 bases clipped from V and 8 bases from J, the junction kept 8 bases outside the gene matches. The germline V gene has CDR1 SEHNR and CDR2 FQNEAQ (reference sequence). CDR3 protein: CASTGTVVDEQFF. In nucleotides, the CDR3 is TGTGCCAGCACCGGGACAGTTGTCGATGAGCAGTTCTTC.

The chain links TRBV5-6 to TRBJ1-2; 11 positions match TRBD1. The CDR3 consists of 17 residues. V lost 7 bases, J lost 4 bases, and 15 bases stayed unmatched. CDR1 and CDR2 from the germline V gene are SGHDT and YYEEEE. The CDR3 DNA sequence: TGTGCCAGCGGGGGATCAACCGGGACAGGGGGAGGCTATGGCTACACCTTC. Amino acids: CASGGSTGTGGGYGYTF.

The chain is built from TRBV9 and TRBJ1-3; D unclear. Germline loops: CDR1 SGDLS, CDR2 YYNGEE. The germline V and J ends were trimmed by 0 bases and 0 bases, with 7 bases remaining between them. The CDR3 length is 15 residues. The CDR3 here is CASSVDGVSGNTIYF. The CDR3 nucleotides are TGTGCCAGCAGCGTAGACGGAGTCTCTGGAAACACCATATATTTT.

The V call is TRBV4-2, the J call TRBJ2-3; D unresolved. There are 15 residues in the CDR3. Germline V gene data show CDR1 as LGHNA and CDR2 as YNFKEQ. V lost 0 bases and J lost 6, with 13 bases in between. The CDR3 loop is CASSQDMTPLDTQYF. CDR3 in DNA: TGTGCCAGCAGCCAAGATATGACACCCCTGGATACGCAGTATTTT.

This sequence joins TRBV7-9 and TRBJ2-3; 8 bases are a match to TRBD2. With V trimmed by 8 bases and J by 2 bases, 6 bases remained unmatched. The CDR3 is made up of 14 amino acids. CDR1 and CDR2 from the germline V gene are SEHNR and FQNEAQ (reference sequence). This CDR3 is CASRTSGATDTQYF. The DNA for the CDR3 is TGTGCCAGCCGAACTAGCGGAGCCACAGATACGCAGTATTTT.

V is TRBV30 and J is TRBJ1-5; the D is unclear. The CDR3 runs 13 residues. The germline gives CDR1 GTSNPN, CDR2 SVGIG (reference sequence). Deletions cut 2 bases from V and 5 bases from J, with 10 bases between. CDR3 in amino acids: CAWSRADDQPQHF. The CDR3 region has the DNA TGTGCCTGGAGTAGAGCGGACGATCAGCCCCAGCATTTT.

The chain employs TRBV5-8 and TRBJ1-3; maybe TRBD1 (5 bases). Trimming left V 3 bases short and J 2 bases short, with 15 bases between. This CDR3 has 16 residues. CDR1 and CDR2 from the germline V gene are SGHTS and YDEGEE. The chain's CDR3 is CASSYSGGEPGNTIYF. The CDR3, as DNA: TGTGCCAGCAGCTATTCGGGAGGGGAGCCTGGAAACACCATATATTTT.

The chain joins TRBV30 to TRBJ1-2, with 8 bases that match TRBD1. The V and J ends lost 4 bases and 4 bases, in that order; junction bases with no gene match: 11. The germline CDR1 and CDR2 sequences are GTSNPN and SVGIG (reference sequence). This CDR3 region has 15 residues. CDR3 amino acids: CAWTLGAGGIYGYTF. The CDR3 coding sequence is TGTGCCTGGACCCTAGGGGCAGGGGGCATCTATGGCTACACCTTC.

This clone was recorded once. The rearrangement joins TRBV27 to TRBJ2-7; 8 nucleotides line up with TRBD2. The CDR3 runs to 16 residues. Per germline, CDR1 MNHEY and CDR2 SMNVEV (reference sequence). V shed 2 bases and J 3 bases; nucleotides not matched to a gene: 9. The CDR3 protein is CASSLIVPTSGYEQYF. The CDR3 bases are TGTGCCAGCAGTTTAATAGTTCCCACTAGCGGCTACGAGCAGTACTTC.

The chain joins TRBV18 to TRBJ2-1; 9 bases map to TRBD2. The CDR3 totals 15 residues. CDR1 is KGHSH and CDR2 is LQKENI in the germline V gene. V dropped 3 bases and J dropped 4; count of bases not matched to a gene: 4. CDR3 residues: CASSPIAGGYNEQFF. Written as DNA, the CDR3 is TGTGCCAGCTCACCCATCGCGGGGGGGTACAATGAGCAGTTCTTC.

The chain recombines TRBV7-9 with TRBJ2-3; D possibly corresponds to TRBD2 (6 bases). Germline V lookup: CDR1 SEHNR, CDR2 FQNEAQ (reference sequence). V was pared by 5 bases and J by 3 bases, with 15 bases between. This CDR3 contains 15 residues. DNA of the CDR3: TGTGCCAGCAGCACCGAGCGGGTTCTGACAGATACGCAGTATTTT. Its protein is CASSTERVLTDTQYF.

CDR3 sequence (DNA): TGTGCCAGCGCTGGCGGGGGTTTGGCCTACGAGCAGTACTTC. It encodes CASAGGGLAYEQYF. The J gene is TRBJ2-7, the V gene TRBV28, with 7 bases lining up with TRBD2. The CDR3 has 14 amino acids. CDR1 and CDR2 from the germline V gene are MDHEN and SYDVKM. J gave up 2 bases and V 8 bases, and 9 bases lay outside the gene matches. Supplemented by reference TRBV28 and TRBJ2-7, the full variable domain reads DVKVTQSSRYLVKRTGEKVFLECVQDMDHENMFWYRQDPGLGLRLIYFSYDVKMKEKGDIPEGYSVSREKKERFSLILESASTNQTSMYLCASAGGGLAYEQYFGPGTRLTVT.

This clone was picked up one time. The chain has TRBV4-1 and TRBJ2-3, with D perhaps TRBD1 (6 bases). The CDR3 length is 15 residues. V gave up 5 bases and J gave up 4 bases, with 16 bases separating them. CDR1 and CDR2 (germline): MGHRA, YSYEKL. In DNA, the CDR3 is TGCGCCAGCAGCTACAGGGAGCGTGGGGCAGATACGCAGTATTTT. It specifies CASSYRERGADTQYF.